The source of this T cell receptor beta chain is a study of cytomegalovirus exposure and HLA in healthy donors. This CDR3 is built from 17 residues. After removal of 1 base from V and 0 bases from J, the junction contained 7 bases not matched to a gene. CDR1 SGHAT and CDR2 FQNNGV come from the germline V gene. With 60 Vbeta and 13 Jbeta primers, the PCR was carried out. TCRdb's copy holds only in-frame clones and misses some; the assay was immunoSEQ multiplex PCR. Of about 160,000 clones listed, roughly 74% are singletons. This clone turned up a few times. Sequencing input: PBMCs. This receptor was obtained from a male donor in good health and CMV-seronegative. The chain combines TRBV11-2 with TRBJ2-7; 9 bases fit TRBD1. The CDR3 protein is CASSLGDRVISSYEQYF. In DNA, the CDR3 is TGTGCCAGCAGCTTAGGGGACAGGGTTATCAGCTCCTACGAGCAGTACTTC.